Listed below are T cell receptor beta chains from one sample, sequenced in a study of TIL therapy for anti-PD-1-resistant metastatic lung cancer. Method: immunoSEQ multiplex PCR; TCRdb's copy keeps in-frame clones and lacks some. The repertoire holds about 36,000 clones, with around four fifths as singletons. The starting material was blood, obtained at baseline. Receptors originate from a person between 30 and 79 years old with non-small cell lung cancer. Both conserved end residues are part of each CDR3. The order of the fields is V gene, clone size, D gene, J gene, CDR3 protein, CDR3 DNA. D genes are given only for firm matches. Rows may omit the clone size; those that give it use once, few, many or a size class.

TRBV30	once	NA	TRBJ1-2	CAGKYYGYTF	TGTGCCGGAAAATATTATGGCTACACCTTC
TRBV29-1	NA	NA	TRBJ1-1	CSAGGLEAFF	TGCAGCGCCGGGGGTCTTGAAGCTTTCTTT
TRBV11-2	NA	NA	TRBJ2-7	CASSLSTTYEQYF	TGTGCCAGCAGCTTATCCACCACCTACGAGCAGTACTTC
TRBV9	NA	NA	TRBJ1-5	CASTRPRQPQHF	TGTGCCAGCACCCGACCGCGACAGCCCCAGCATTTT
TRBV5-6	NA	NA	TRBJ2-7	CASSFTSSYEQYF	TGTGCCAGCAGCTTCACGAGCTCCTACGAGCAGTACTTC
TRBV19	NA	TRBD1	TRBJ1-5	CASSIEGQGYHSNQPQHF	TGTGCCAGTAGTATAGAAGGACAGGGGTACCATAGCAATCAGCCCCAGCATTTT
TRBV6-5	once	NA	TRBJ1-1	CASSTTGNTEAFF	TGTGCCAGCAGCACGACAGGGAACACTGAAGCTTTCTTT
TRBV28	NA	TRBD2	TRBJ2-2	CASNLLAGTGELFF	TGTGCCAGCAACCTTCTAGCGGGCACCGGGGAGCTGTTTTTT
TRBV7-2	NA	TRBD2	TRBJ2-5	CASSLKLAGGETQYF	TGTGCCAGCAGCTTAAAACTAGCGGGGGGAGAGACCCAGTACTTC
TRBV10-3	NA	TRBD1	TRBJ1-2	CAISDRGTANYGYTF	TGTGCCATCAGTGATCGCGGGACAGCTAACTATGGCTACACCTTC